Reported below is one TCR beta chain. This CDR3 has 13 amino acids. The germline gives CDR1 MNHEY, CDR2 SMNVEV (reference sequence). V lost 2 bases to trimming and J lost 6 bases, with 9 bases between them. This entry belongs to a study of shared clonotypes between healthy human individuals. Study summary: Samples came from a couple of female and a few male donors aged 18 to 49.

Authors' methods: There were no quality scores in the junction-only immunoSEQ sequences, so filtering differed. The data were produced by immunoSEQ multiplex PCR, yet TCRdb's version contains in-frame clones alone and is incomplete. From that table come the V and J calls and clone size; the DNA was used to work out D and trimming. The sample includes fewer than 550,000 clones, about 79% of them seen just once. Material for sequencing was PBMCs. The TCR originated in a woman aged 40-49 years in good health. Some clones in this sample may be carry-over from other donors' samples. The V and J genes are TRBV27 and TRBJ2-3; a possible D gene is TRBD2 (6 bases). The CDR3, as DNA: TGTGCCAGCAGTTTAGGGACTGCTGATACGCAGTATTTT. Protein sequence: CASSLGTADTQYF.